These 30 T cell receptor beta chains share one sample of origin, sequenced in a study of technical replicates of blood from several donors. Sequencing was performed with immunoSEQ multiplex PCR; in TCRdb, only in-frame clones are kept and a portion is missing. The table records approximately 73,000 clones, about 92% of them present only once. The specimen was T cells isolated from PBMCs. The receptors derive from a human donor in good health.

The chain employs TRBV7-3 and TRBJ1-2, with 7 bases aligning to TRBD1. V was clipped by 5 bases and J by 2 bases; unmatched bases: 8. The CDR3 extends over 15 amino acids. Germline V gene data show CDR1 as SGHTA and CDR2 as FQGTGA. Here the CDR3 reads CASSPTGQMNYGYTF. The CDR3 nucleotides read TGTGCCAGCAGCCCCACGGGACAGATGAACTATGGCTACACCTTC.

This CDR3 is CASSLEQGVPYEQYF. The DNA for the CDR3 is TGTGCCAGCAGCTTAGAACAGGGAGTCCCCTACGAGCAGTACTTC. The chain links TRBV7-9 to TRBJ2-7, with a possible D match to TRBD1 (6 bases). From germline, CDR1 is SEHNR and CDR2 FQNEAQ (reference sequence). Trimming stripped 1 base from V and 2 bases from J, with 12 bases between. The CDR3 is 15 amino acids.

The rearrangement links TRBV5-1 to TRBJ1-1; D might be TRBD1 (5 bases). Germline CDR1 and CDR2: SGHRS and YFSETQ. The CDR3 is made up of 12 amino acids. The germline V and J ends were trimmed by 5 bases and 2 bases, with 7 bases remaining between them. The CDR3 here is CASRGTNTEAFF. CDR3 nucleotides: TGCGCCAGCAGGGGGACTAACACTGAAGCTTTCTTT.

The chain couples TRBV30 to TRBJ1-3; D may be TRBD1 (5 bases). V was cut by 0 bases and J by 1 base, with 10 bases left in between. The CDR3 sequence is 15 residues long. CDR1 GTSNPN and CDR2 SVGIG come from the germline V gene (reference sequence). The CDR3 is CAWSVGLISGNTIYF. The CDR3, as DNA: TGTGCCTGGAGTGTGGGACTTATTTCTGGAAACACCATATATTTT.

The chain combines TRBV30 with TRBJ1-1, with unresolved D. Germline V gives CDR1 GTSNPN, CDR2 SVGIG (reference sequence). Trimming pared 0 bases from V and 3 bases from J, leaving 11 bases between. The CDR3 consists of 14 residues. The CDR3 DNA follows: TGTGCCTGGAGTGTAGGCGGGGTGGACACTGAAGCTTTCTTT. Protein product: CAWSVGGVDTEAFF.

The chain joins TRBV13 to TRBJ1-2; 10 positions match TRBD1. Germline values: CDR1 PRHDT, CDR2 FYEKMQ (reference sequence). The CDR3 spans 16 residues. V dropped 5 bases and J dropped 4; count of bases not matched to a gene: 10. CDR3 in amino acids: CASSIPGTGVSYGYTF. DNA of the CDR3: TGTGCCAGCAGCATACCCGGGACAGGGGTTAGCTATGGCTACACCTTC.

This clone was seen just once. V and J are TRBV29-1 and TRBJ1-2; D not certain. Trimming cost V 3 bases and J 6 bases, with 8 bases left between them. The CDR3 is 11 amino acids. Germline CDR1 reads SQVTM; CDR2 reads ANQGSEA. The CDR3 sequence is CSVDPNHGYTF. CDR3 DNA sequence: TGCAGCGTTGATCCCAATCATGGCTACACCTTC.

This clone was detected only once. This chain links TRBV4-3 with TRBJ2-2, with a possible D match to TRBD2 (5 bases). There are 16 residues in the CDR3. V lost 3 bases, J lost 3 bases, and 14 bases lay in between. Germline V gives CDR1 LGHNA, CDR2 YSLEER. This chain's CDR3 is CASSQNIGVDTGELFF. DNA of the CDR3: TGCGCCAGCAGCCAGAACATCGGGGTCGACACCGGGGAGCTGTTTTTT.

The V call is TRBV19, the J call TRBJ2-5; 8 nucleotides line up with TRBD2. V was pared by 2 bases and J by 5 bases, with 4 bases of the junction left unmatched. The CDR3 runs to 14 residues. The V gene's germline CDR1 is LNHDA and CDR2 SQIVND (reference sequence). The CDR3 protein is CASSITGGGETQYF. DNA for the CDR3: TGTGCCAGTAGTATAACGGGAGGGGGGGAGACCCAGTACTTC.

CDR3 loop: CASSLVGRDSSYEQYF. DNA for the CDR3: TGTGCCAGCAGCTTAGTAGGCCGGGACAGCTCCTACGAGCAGTACTTC. The gene calls are TRBV7-9 and TRBJ2-7; 7 bases are a match to TRBD1. The V segment lost 1 base and the J segment 0 bases; nucleotides outside the gene matches: 6. This CDR3 region has 16 residues. Germline CDR1 reads SEHNR; CDR2 reads FQNEAQ (reference sequence).

The rearrangement joins TRBV7-2 to TRBJ1-4; the D gene is possibly TRBD1 (6 bases). The CDR3 sequence is 14 residues long. Germline values: CDR1 SGHTA, CDR2 FQGNSA. With 3 bases removed from V and 7 bases from J, the gap between germline ends came to 12 bases. The CDR3 protein is CASSLPGEGEKLFF. CDR3 nucleotide sequence: TGTGCCAGCAGCTTGCCAGGGGAGGGTGAAAAACTGTTTTTT.

This rearrangement joins TRBV29-1 to TRBJ1-4; no clear D gene. CDR3 length: 15 amino acids. Germline V gene sequence: CDR1 SQVTM, CDR2 ANQGSEA. V was shortened by 3 bases and J by 3 bases, with 14 bases between the two germline ends. CDR3 in DNA: TGCAGCGTTGAGGACTCTGGTGTGTCTAATGAAAAACTGTTTTTT. Amino acid sequence: CSVEDSGVSNEKLFF.

The CDR3: CASSDVAEASRGYTF. DNA of the CDR3: TGTGCCAGCAGTGACGTTGCAGAGGCCAGCCGTGGCTACACCTTC. This chain links TRBV6-4 with TRBJ1-2; D is ambiguous. The V end lost 2 bases, the J end lost 7 bases, and 17 bases lay between the germline ends. The CDR3 length is 15 residues. CDR1 and CDR2 (germline): MRHNA, SNTAGT.

The chain is built from TRBV18 and TRBJ2-7; TRBD1 agrees at 7 bases. The CDR3 consists of 14 residues. CDR1 is KGHSH, CDR2 LQKENI, per germline. After removal of 1 base from V and 10 bases from J, the junction contained 10 bases not matched to a gene. This CDR3 reads CASSPLLVYRGQYF. The CDR3 DNA reads TGTGCCAGCTCACCACTTTTAGTGTACAGGGGTCAGTACTTC. The variable domain in full, completed from reference TRBV18 and TRBJ2-7, reads NAGVMQNPRHLVRRRGQEARLRCSPMKGHSHVYWYRQLPEEGLKFMVYLQKENIIDESGMPKERFSAEFPKEGPSILRIQQVVRGDSAAYFCASSPLLVYRGQYFGPGTRLTVT.

This chain connects TRBV29-1 to TRBJ1-2; no definite D call. In germline, CDR1 is SQVTM, CDR2 ANQGSEA. This CDR3 has 10 residues. V gave up 4 bases and J gave up 4 bases, with 4 bases separating them. DNA of the CDR3: TGCAGCGTTGTCTCCTATGGCTACACCTTC. It specifies CSVVSYGYTF. Drawing the rest from reference TRBV29-1 and TRBJ1-2, the complete variable domain is SAVISQKPSRDICQRGTSLTIQCQVDSQVTMMFWYRQQPGQSLTLIATANQGSEATYESGFVIDKFPISRPNLTFSTLTVSNMSPEDSSIYLCSVVSYGYTFGSGTRLTVV.

The rearrangement uses TRBV9 and TRBJ1-3; 7 bases agree with TRBD1. Trimming took 2 bases from V and 4 from J; bases not matched to a gene: 6. The germline CDR1 and CDR2 sequences are SGDLS and YYNGEE. CDR3 size: 15 residues. The CDR3 region has the DNA TGTGCCAGCAGCGTGGGACAGACAAGGGGAAACACCATATATTTT. This translates into CASSVGQTRGNTIYF.

The V and J genes are TRBV28 and TRBJ1-3, with D unclear. The CDR3 extends over 12 amino acids. Trimming took off 1 base at V and 7 bases at J, with 5 bases between the two ends. Germline V CDR1 and CDR2: MDHEN, SYDVKM. The CDR3 region is CASSLSPNTIYF. CDR3 DNA sequence: TGTGCCAGCAGTTTATCCCCGAACACCATATATTTT.

The chain carries TRBV4-1 and TRBJ1-4; 7 bases align to TRBD1. The J segment lost 0 bases and the V segment lost 4 bases, leaving 2 bases of the junction unmatched. CDR1 and CDR2 (germline): MGHRA, YSYEKL. This CDR3 is built from 15 residues. As DNA, the CDR3 is TGCGCCAGCAGCCGGACAGGCGCAACTAATGAAAAACTGTTTTTT. Its protein product is CASSRTGATNEKLFF.

This rearrangement joins TRBV11-2 to TRBJ1-1; TRBD1 matches 9 bases. Germline assignment: CDR1 SGHAT and CDR2 FQNNGV. Trimming at V came to 2 bases and at J to 0 bases, leaving 7 bases not matched to a gene. The CDR3 runs to 17 residues. CDR3 loop: CASSLYPGQGMNTEAFF. The CDR3 DNA sequence: TGTGCCAGCAGCTTATACCCAGGACAGGGGATGAACACTGAAGCTTTCTTT. Drawing the rest from reference TRBV11-2 and TRBJ1-1, the complete variable domain is EAGVAQSPRYKIIEKRQSVAFWCNPISGHATLYWYQQILGQGPKLLIQFQNNGVVDDSQLPKDRFSAERLKGVDSTLKIQPAKLEDSAVYLCASSLYPGQGMNTEAFFGQGTRLTVV.

The V and J genes are TRBV27 and TRBJ2-7; D might be TRBD2 (5 bases). The germline V and J ends were trimmed by 6 bases and 1 base, with 16 bases remaining between them. Looked up from germline, CDR1 is MNHEY and CDR2 is SMNVEV (reference sequence). The length of the CDR3 is 15 residues. The CDR3 spells CASSLTPRVSYEQYF. The DNA of the CDR3 is TGTGCCAGCAGCCTCACGCCGAGGGTTTCCTACGAGCAGTACTTC.

The rearrangement joins TRBV14 to TRBJ2-7, with TRBD2 as a possible D gene (8 bases). Germline CDR1 reads SGHDN; CDR2 reads FVKESK. V was trimmed by 5 bases and J by 7 bases, leaving 18 bases between them. CDR3 length: 14 residues. The CDR3 DNA reads TGTGCCAGCAGCGGGACAGCGGGAGTAGGGGAGCAGTACTTC. Its translation is CASSGTAGVGEQYF.

The chain uses TRBV6-5 and TRBJ1-1; 9 bases agree with TRBD1. The CDR3 is 14 residues long. Germline lookup yields CDR1 MNHEY and CDR2 SVGAGI. V was pared by 2 bases and J by 5 bases, with 3 bases of the junction left unmatched. For the CDR3, the DNA is TGTGCCAGCAGTTACGGGACAGGGAGGACTGAAGCTTTCTTT. Its protein product is CASSYGTGRTEAFF.

The chain couples TRBV27 to TRBJ1-1; TRBD1 might be the D (5 bases). Germline V gene data show CDR1 as MNHEY and CDR2 as SMNVEV (reference sequence). V dropped 7 bases and J dropped 10 bases, with 16 bases sitting between them. This CDR3 has 12 residues. CDR3 amino acids: CASTARQGRAFF. The CDR3 DNA sequence: TGTGCCAGCACCGCAAGGCAGGGCCGAGCTTTCTTT.

The chain has TRBV28 and TRBJ2-1; 12 positions agree with TRBD2. CDR1 and CDR2 from the germline V gene are MDHEN and SYDVKM. Unmatched junction bases numbered 11, after V lost 6 bases and J lost 5 bases. The CDR3 spans 17 residues. This CDR3 reads CASRRPLAGGPNNEQFF. The CDR3 DNA reads as TGTGCCAGCAGAAGGCCTCTAGCGGGAGGGCCCAACAATGAGCAGTTCTTC.

The chain carries TRBV27 and TRBJ2-7; the D gene is possibly TRBD1 (6 bases). CDR1 is MNHEY, CDR2 SMNVEV, per germline (reference sequence). The CDR3 is 13 residues long. With 5 bases removed from V and 3 bases from J, the gap between germline ends came to 11 bases. The CDR3 is CASSIQGYYEQYF. CDR3 bases: TGTGCCAGCAGTATACAGGGATACTACGAGCAGTACTTC.

This rearrangement joins TRBV5-1 to TRBJ2-5; 7 nucleotides agree with TRBD2. With V trimmed by 0 bases and J by 2 bases, 1 base remained unmatched. Germline-derived CDR1 and CDR2 are SGHRS and YFSETQ. The CDR3 length is 14 residues. Here the CDR3 DNA reads TGCGCCAGCAGCTTGGGGGGGGGTCAAGAGACCCAGTACTTC. This codes for CASSLGGGQETQYF.

The chain is built from TRBV5-1 and TRBJ1-1; no clear D. The CDR3 has 14 amino acids. V was cut by 1 base and J by 8 bases, with 15 bases left in between. The germline CDR1 and CDR2 sequences are SGHRS and YFSETQ. CDR3 in amino acids: CASSLFGSGLEAFF. The DNA for the CDR3 is TGCGCCAGCAGCTTGTTCGGGTCCGGTCTAGAAGCTTTCTTT.

The chain links TRBV5-5 to TRBJ2-7; the D is unclear. Trimming cost V 2 bases and J 5 bases, with 8 bases left between them. The CDR3 has 12 residues. CDR1 SGHKS and CDR2 YYEKEE come from the germline V gene (reference sequence). The CDR3 is CASSLVEDEQYF. In nucleotides, the CDR3 is TGTGCCAGCAGCTTAGTAGAGGACGAGCAGTACTTC.

The rearrangement joins TRBV6-1 to TRBJ2-1; no clear D. There are 15 residues in the CDR3. Germline V gene sequence: CDR1 MNHNS, CDR2 SASEGT. V lost 6 bases and J 0 bases, leaving 12 bases between the germline ends. DNA of the CDR3: TGTGCCAGCAGCAAACTTACCGGCTCCTACAATGAGCAGTTCTTC. It translates to CASSKLTGSYNEQFF.

The chain recombines TRBV29-1 with TRBJ2-7; 7 bases line up with TRBD2. Germline V gives CDR1 SQVTM, CDR2 ANQGSEA. After removal of 1 base from V and 2 bases from J, the junction contained 8 bases not matched to a gene. The CDR3 totals 15 residues. As DNA, the CDR3 is TGCAGCGTTGAAGGTGAACAAGGGACTACCTACGAGCAGTACTTC. Amino acid sequence: CSVEGEQGTTYEQYF.